These 29 T cell receptor beta chains originate from one sample sequenced in a study of long-term antiretroviral therapy in people with HIV. Researchers ran immunoSEQ v3.0 at survey level. Produced via immunoSEQ multiplex PCR; TCRdb's table is partial and in-frame only. The top ten hold 5.5% to 6% of the sample, which has over 25,000 clones, more than 65% seen once. The material was unsorted PBMCs, obtained 1.1 years before starting antiretroviral therapy. All receptors derive from a young woman with HIV.

CDR3 DNA: TGCGCCAGCAGCCCCCCGGAAGCGGGGGGGCCCGGGGAGCTGTTTTTT. This codes for CASSPPEAGGPGELFF. This chain connects TRBV5-1 to TRBJ2-2; 10 bases fit TRBD2. With 4 bases clipped from V and 6 bases from J, the junction kept 9 bases outside the gene matches. This CDR3 is 16 amino acids long. Germline V CDR1 and CDR2: SGHRS, YFSETQ.

The chain employs TRBV9 and TRBJ1-1, with D uncertain. Germline V gene lookup returns CDR1 SGDLS and CDR2 YYNGEE. The CDR3 has 12 amino acids. Trimming took 0 bases from V and 8 from J, leaving 8 bases between them. The CDR3 bases are TGTGCCAGCAGCGTAGCTTTGGGGGAAGCTTTCTTT. This gives the protein CASSVALGEAFF. The full variable domain, with the rest looked up from reference TRBV9 and TRBJ1-1, is DSGVTQTPKHLITATGQRVTLRCSPRSGDLSVYWYQQSLDQGLQFLIQYYNGEERAKGNILERFSAQQFPDLHSELNLSSLELGDSALYFCASSVALGEAFFGQGTRLTVV.

The chain couples TRBV7-2 to TRBJ1-5; a possible D gene is TRBD1 (6 bases). V lost 5 bases to trimming and J lost 7 bases, with 12 bases between them. Germline CDR1 is SGHTA and CDR2 is FQGNSA. CDR3 length equals 13 residues. CDR3 in DNA: TGTGCCAGCAGCCAGGGGCAGGCCCAGCCCCAGCATTTT. Translation: CASSQGQAQPQHF.

This clone was seen a few times. V usage is TRBV7-9 and J usage is TRBJ2-7; D might be TRBD1 (5 bases). Trimming left V 9 bases short and J 5 bases short, with 17 bases between. Germline CDR1 and CDR2: SEHNR and FQNEAQ (reference sequence). The CDR3 consists of 13 residues. CDR3 nucleotides: TGTGCCAGTCCAGTGGGCAGGGTACACGAGCAGTACGTC. Encoded protein: CASPVGRVHEQYV.

CDR3 region: CASSLGQETEAFF. CDR3 coding DNA: TGCGCCAGCAGCTTGGGACAGGAGACTGAAGCTTTCTTT. The genes are TRBV5-1 and TRBJ1-1; tentative D call: TRBD1 (6 bases). The CDR3 has 13 amino acids. CDR1 and CDR2 from the germline V gene are SGHRS and YFSETQ. Trimming shortened V by 0 bases and J by 5 bases, and 8 bases separated the two germline ends.

This clone was recorded only once. The rearrangement uses TRBV4-1 and TRBJ1-6; D is uncertain. V lost 1 base and J lost 7, with 8 bases in between. CDR3 length equals 14 residues. CDR1 and CDR2 from the germline V gene are MGHRA and YSYEKL. CDR3 amino acids: CASSQALTNSPLHF. CDR3 nucleotide sequence: TGCGCCAGCAGCCAAGCCTTAACGAATTCACCCCTCCACTTT.

This chain connects TRBV7-9 to TRBJ2-1, with D perhaps TRBD1 (6 bases). CDR3 length equals 14 residues. Trimming left V 1 base short and J 6 bases short, with 10 bases between. CDR1 is SEHNR, CDR2 FQNEAQ, per germline (reference sequence). The DNA for the CDR3 is TGTGCCAGCAGCTTAGTCGGCAGGGGCAATGAGCAGTTCTTC. Protein: CASSLVGRGNEQFF.

The CDR3 sequence: CASSLSGGGLNEQFF. CDR3 sequence (DNA): TGTGCCAGCAGTTTAAGCGGGGGGGGGTTAAATGAGCAGTTCTTC. The genes are TRBV6-1 and TRBJ2-1; 10 bases fit TRBD2. Germline CDR1 is MNHNS and CDR2 is SASEGT. This CDR3 spans 15 amino acids. V gave up 5 bases and J gave up 7 bases; unmatched junction bases: 8.

The chain links TRBV5-5 to TRBJ2-7; TRBD1 agrees at 8 bases. Trimming took 4 bases from V and 3 from J; bases not matched to a gene: 3. CDR1 SGHKS and CDR2 YYEKEE come from the germline V gene (reference sequence). CDR3 length: 13 residues. The CDR3 DNA reads as TGTGCCAGCAGCCCAGACAGGGGCTACGAGCAGTACGTC. This translates into CASSPDRGYEQYV.

The V gene is TRBV11-3, the J gene TRBJ1-1; D is unresolved. Between the trimmed V and J ends, which lost 3 bases and 1 base, there was a span of 12 bases. Per the germline V gene, CDR1 is SGHNT and CDR2 is YENEEA. The CDR3 runs 15 residues. CDR3 coding DNA: TGTGCCAGCAGCTTTGGGAAAATGACGAACACTGAAGCTTTCTTT. It is translated as CASSFGKMTNTEAFF.

The genes are TRBV29-1 and TRBJ1-2, with a possible D match to TRBD1 (6 bases). The CDR3 totals 11 residues. Germline assignment: CDR1 SQVTM and CDR2 ANQGSEA. V was shortened by 3 bases and J by 8 bases, with 10 bases between the two germline ends. The CDR3 is CSVDGGRGYTF. In DNA form, the CDR3 reads TGCAGCGTTGATGGGGGCCGGGGCTACACCTTC.

The genes are TRBV19 and TRBJ1-5; 9 bases match TRBD1. Trimming took 3 bases from V and 9 from J; bases not matched to a gene: 9. Germline V gene lookup returns CDR1 LNHDA and CDR2 SQIVND (reference sequence). There are 15 residues in the CDR3. CDR3 sequence: CASSMFGQGIWPQHF. CDR3 DNA: TGTGCCAGTAGTATGTTCGGACAGGGGATTTGGCCCCAGCATTTT.

The J gene is TRBJ1-3, the V gene TRBV6-5; no firm D call. Deletions cut 2 bases from V and 0 bases from J, with 11 bases between. Germline values: CDR1 MNHEY, CDR2 SVGAGI. This CDR3 comprises 16 residues. The CDR3 spells CASSYLAPGSGNTIYF. The CDR3 coding sequence is TGTGCCAGCAGTTACCTTGCACCGGGCTCTGGAAACACCATATATTTT.

This rearrangement joins TRBV30 to TRBJ1-5; 10 nucleotides line up with TRBD1. V shed 3 bases and J 6 bases; nucleotides not matched to a gene: 5. The CDR3 sequence is 14 residues long. CDR1 GTSNPN and CDR2 SVGIG come from the germline V gene (reference sequence). CDR3 loop: CAWRGTGEGQPQHF. The DNA of the CDR3 is TGTGCCTGGAGGGGGACAGGGGAAGGTCAGCCCCAGCATTTT.

This clone was found once. DNA for the CDR3: TGTGCCAGTAGTACGACAACCTATGGCTACACCTTC. Protein product: CASSTTTYGYTF. The chain recombines TRBV19 with TRBJ1-2; D ambiguous. Germline V gene lookup returns CDR1 LNHDA and CDR2 SQIVND (reference sequence). V was pared by 4 bases and J by 4 bases, with 7 bases between. The CDR3 covers 12 residues.

The chain employs TRBV4-1 and TRBJ1-5, with D maybe TRBD1 (5 bases). V lost 5 bases, J lost 4 bases, and 18 bases lay in between. The length of the CDR3 is 16 residues. CDR1 MGHRA and CDR2 YSYEKL come from the germline V gene. The CDR3: CASSNSGSSFNQPQHF. The CDR3, as DNA: TGCGCCAGCAGCAACTCAGGGAGCAGTTTTAATCAGCCCCAGCATTTT.

This clone was counted between two and nine times. The gene calls are TRBV30 and TRBJ1-6; TRBD1 aligns across 8 bases. Germline V gene sequence: CDR1 GTSNPN, CDR2 SVGIG (reference sequence). V lost 2 bases and J lost 3; bases outside the gene matches: 12. The CDR3 loop spans 18 amino acids. CDR3 residues: CAWSYPRDRKNYNSPLHF. CDR3 DNA: TGTGCCTGGAGTTATCCCCGGGACAGGAAAAACTATAATTCACCCCTCCACTTT.

This clone appeared once. The rearrangement uses TRBV29-1 and TRBJ2-7; the match to TRBD2 covers 9 bases. Germline V lookup: CDR1 SQVTM, CDR2 ANQGSEA. The CDR3 contains 15 residues. The V gene end was trimmed by 3 bases and the J gene end by 0 bases; junction bases not matched to a gene: 6. The CDR3 nucleotides read TGCAGCGTTGATATGGGCGGGGGGGACTCCTACGAGCAGTACTTC. Translating it yields CSVDMGGGDSYEQYF.

This chain links TRBV5-1 with TRBJ2-7; 7 bases match TRBD2. V lost 3 bases and J lost 3; bases outside the gene matches: 6. This CDR3 comprises 14 residues. Germline CDR1 and CDR2: SGHRS and YFSETQ. The DNA for the CDR3 is TGCGCCAGCAGCTCTCAAGCGGGGAGCTACGAGCAGTACTTC. Translation gives CASSSQAGSYEQYF.

V is TRBV23-1 and J is TRBJ1-1, with D unresolved. TRBV23-1 is reported as an ORF; its role is uncertain. The CDR3 spans 11 residues. Trimming took off 8 bases at V and 10 bases at J, with 14 bases between the two ends. The CDR3 DNA sequence: TGCGCCAGCCTTCTGGAGGCTTCAGCTTTCTTT. Residues: CASLLEASAFF.

This clone has only one observation. This chain links TRBV27 with TRBJ2-1; D might be TRBD1 or TRBD2, each matching 5 bases. This CDR3 is 13 amino acids long. Trimming took 5 bases from V and 14 from J, leaving 19 bases between them. Germline CDR1 is MNHEY and CDR2 is SMNVEV (reference sequence). CDR3 bases: TGTGCCAGCAGTCCCACGGAGCAGGGAGATAAGTTCTTC. Translating it yields CASSPTEQGDKFF.

This rearrangement joins TRBV18 to TRBJ2-5, with D perhaps matching TRBD1 (6 bases). Trimming left V 5 bases short and J 2 bases short, with 12 bases between. CDR3 length equals 14 residues. In germline, CDR1 is KGHSH, CDR2 LQKENI. The CDR3 sequence: CASSAIQGQETQYF. Written as DNA, the CDR3 is TGTGCCAGCTCAGCGATACAGGGTCAAGAGACCCAGTACTTC.

The chain is built from TRBV29-1 and TRBJ1-1, with TRBD1 as a possible D gene (6 bases). Germline-derived CDR1 and CDR2 are SQVTM and ANQGSEA. The CDR3 sequence is 22 residues long. With 3 bases removed from V and 6 bases from J, the gap between germline ends came to 41 bases. CDR3 nucleotide sequence: TGCAGCGTTGAGGATTATATGAGCCCGTTTTATGGGGGGCGGGCGAGGGAGGCTGAAGCTTTCTTT. Amino acid sequence: CSVEDYMSPFYGGRAREAEAFF. The full variable domain, in which reference TRBV29-1 and TRBJ1-1 provide the parts outside the CDR3, is SAVISQKPSRDICQRGTSLTIQCQVDSQVTMMFWYRQQPGQSLTLIATANQGSEATYESGFVIDKFPISRPNLTFSTLTVSNMSPEDSSIYLCSVEDYMSPFYGGRAREAEAFFGQGTRLTVV.

The J gene is TRBJ1-5, the V gene TRBV6-1; TRBD1 aligns across 9 bases. CDR3 length equals 15 residues. Germline lookup yields CDR1 MNHNS and CDR2 SASEGT. J gave up 2 bases and V 4 bases, and 3 bases lay outside the gene matches. CDR3 nucleotides: TGTGCCAGCAGTGTAAGACAGGGGGGCAATCAGCCCCAGCATTTT. This encodes CASSVRQGGNQPQHF.

The chain combines TRBV5-1 with TRBJ1-1, with D unresolved. Germline V gene data show CDR1 as SGHRS and CDR2 as YFSETQ. The V end was cut by 5 bases, the J end by 1 base, with 9 bases between. The CDR3 covers 13 residues. The CDR3 loop is CASRIDGNTEAFF. In DNA form, the CDR3 reads TGCGCCAGCAGAATCGACGGGAACACTGAAGCTTTCTTT. The complete variable domain, with remaining parts taken from reference TRBV5-1 and TRBJ1-1, reads KAGVTQTPRYLIKTRGQQVTLSCSPISGHRSVSWYQQTPGQGLQFLFEYFSETQRNKGNFPGRFSGRQFSNSRSEMNVSTLELGDSALYLCASRIDGNTEAFFGQGTRLTVV.

The CDR3 nucleotides are TGTGCCAGCAGTTCCGGGACCAAACCCGAAGCTTTCTTT. Encoded protein: CASSSGTKPEAFF. The chain links TRBV6-5 to TRBJ1-1; D perhaps matches TRBD1 (5 bases). Trimming took 4 bases from V and 8 from J, leaving 14 bases between them. This CDR3 comprises 13 residues. Germline loops: CDR1 MNHEY, CDR2 SVGAGI.

The chain carries TRBV5-6 and TRBJ2-3; either TRBD1 or TRBD2 may fit D (5 bases each). There are 15 residues in the CDR3. Germline V gives CDR1 SGHDT, CDR2 YYEEEE. V lost 1 base and J 2 bases, leaving 11 bases between the germline ends. The CDR3 here is CASSLPGTDTDTQYF. The DNA for the CDR3 is TGTGCCAGCAGCTTGCCTGGGACGGACACAGATACGCAGTATTTT.

The chain links TRBV9 to TRBJ1-1, with unresolved D. V gave up 0 bases and J gave up 8 bases, with 8 bases separating them. CDR1 SGDLS and CDR2 YYNGEE come from the germline V gene. CDR3 size: 12 residues. This CDR3 reads CASSVAVGEAFF. CDR3 in DNA: TGTGCCAGCAGCGTAGCGGTGGGGGAAGCTTTCTTT.

This clone occurred a few times. The chain recombines TRBV5-6 with TRBJ2-2; 11 bases agree with TRBD1. Germline V gene sequence: CDR1 SGHDT, CDR2 YYEEEE. The CDR3 is 15 residues long. The V gene end was trimmed by 2 bases and the J gene end by 5 bases; junction bases not matched to a gene: 2. The CDR3 region has the DNA TGTGCCAGCAGCTTCGGGACAGGGGGGACCGGGGAGCTGTTTTTT. Its translation: CASSFGTGGTGELFF.